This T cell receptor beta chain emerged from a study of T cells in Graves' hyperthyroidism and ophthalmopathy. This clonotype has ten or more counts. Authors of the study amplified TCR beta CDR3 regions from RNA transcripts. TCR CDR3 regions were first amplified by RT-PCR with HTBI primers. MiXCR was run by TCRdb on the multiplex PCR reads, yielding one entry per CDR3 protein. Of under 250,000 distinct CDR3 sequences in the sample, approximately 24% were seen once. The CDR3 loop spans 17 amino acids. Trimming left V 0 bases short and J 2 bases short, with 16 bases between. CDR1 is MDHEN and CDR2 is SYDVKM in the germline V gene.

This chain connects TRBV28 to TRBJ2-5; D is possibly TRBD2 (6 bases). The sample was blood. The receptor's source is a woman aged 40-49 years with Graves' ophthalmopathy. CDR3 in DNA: TGTGCCAGCAGTTTATGCCGAGTAGCGGCGCCACAAGAGACCCAGTACTTC. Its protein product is CASSLCRVAAPQETQYF.